The TCR beta chain under discussion was sequenced for a study of chemoradiotherapy in HPV16-positive cancers. Points on this clone: Antigen unknown.

Trimming cost V 2 bases and J 11 bases, with 11 bases left between them. CDR1 and CDR2 from the germline V gene are MNHNS and SASEGT. The CDR3 contains 12 residues. Study conclusions and caveats: Better recurrence-free survival went with HPV-responsive T-cell expansion in HPV16-positive patients. The functional HPV-specific definition rests on just two HPV16-positive patients.

Measured with immunoSEQ multiplex PCR; TCRdb has only the in-frame clones, and not every one. Of 30,000 to 35,000 clones listed, just under 80% are singletons. Repertoires were sampled repeatedly during chemoradiotherapy. The chain combines TRBV6-1 with TRBJ2-3; unclear D gene. Sequencing was performed on blood, taken from a patient who underwent chemoradiotherapy. The receptor was isolated from a human donor with HPV-associated anogenital cancer. CDR3 in DNA: TGTGCCAGCAGTGAAAGACGCCCTAAGCAGTATTTT. It is translated as CASSERRPKQYF.